This T cell receptor beta chain appears in the sequencing data of a study of healthy donors' naive CD4 and CD8 T cells (dated by TCRdb to between 2015 and 2017). The study in broad terms: The donors were selected to cover three age groups of six people each (20-25, 40-50 and 60-70 years), had a mean age of 44, and were half female. To examine how TCR variation is linked to lineage commitment, the study sequenced rearranged TCR alpha and beta chains from naive CD4+ and CD8+ T cells. The donors were HLA-typed by sequencing at HLA-A, -B, -C, -DRB1, -DQB1 and -DPB1, using the SBTexcellerator protocol, an ABI3130xl analyzer and SBTengine software. Peripheral blood mononuclear cells were obtained from about 19 unrelated, healthy individuals. The TCR alpha libraries followed the same workflow as the beta chain, except for a newly designed primer set that covered all functional IMGT alpha gene variants. Findings and caveats that apply to the study as a whole: The study did not directly address possible repertoire bias arising from homeostatic proliferation of naive T cells. Most V and J gene segments were reportedly biased between naive CD4+ and CD8+ cells, consistently across donors and independent of HLA genotype. Because alpha and beta chains were sequenced in bulk and could not be paired, combined chain effects were not evaluated. V genes, J genes and CDR3 charge together appeared to explain about 13% of CD4/CD8 propensity variance, in a largely additive manner. In both chains, CD4+ lineage was associated with a positively charged CDR3, and CD8+ lineage was associated with a negatively charged CDR3.

Cells with a CD4+CD8-CD45RO-CD45RA+ profile were isolated by FACS and defined as naive CD4+ T cells, and those with a CD8+CD4-CD45RA+CD27bright profile were defined as naive CD8+ T cells. The antibodies used for sorting targeted CD4 (RPA-T4), CD8 (SK1), CD27 (O323), CD45RA (HI100) and CD45RO (UCHL1). This clonotype came up once. Its antigen remains undetermined. Nothing much larger sits one base from this clone, and base qualities are not available. Single-read evidence is weak. The instrument was a 454 GS FLX Titanium. TCR libraries were built from about 500 ng of total RNA with a previously published linear amplification protocol. The Roche/454 Genome Sequencer with Titanium chemistry was used for sequencing. The authors' analysis ran thus. From four to six of the healthy donors, approximately 80,000 rearranged TCR alpha transcripts were sequenced. Duplicate transcripts were removed, and unique TCR clonotypes were defined by the CDR3 junction according to IMGT nomenclature. CD4 versus CD8 status was modeled on V and J genes by logistic regression in R 2.13.0, with adjustment for donor effects and Bonferroni correction for multiple testing. TCRdb reprocessing: public reads trimmed at Q25 with fastp, clones called with MiXCR, in-frame beta chains kept. Identical CDR3 protein sequences are pooled into one entry, listed with their most common genes and DNA. TCRdb's processing, not the study's, gives the V and J calls here. The sample profile shows about 180,000 distinct CDR3 sequences; over 60% of them were found once. Jointly, the top ten make up roughly 2.4% of the sample.

The CDR1 and CDR2 encoded by the germline V gene are SQVTM and ANQGSEA. Deletion took 6 bases off V and 2 bases off J, with a span of 24 bases between the germline ends. The CDR3 sequence holds 17 residues, the cysteine and phenylalanine included. Solely the CDR3 DNA is kept, with 51 bases framed from the first base. The receptor was derived from a pool of human donors in good health; the sample pools cells from several healthy donors. Sequenced material: naive CD4+ and CD8+ T cells sorted from blood, pooled from several donors. This specimen's cell subset or site label, per the study, means: FACS-sorted naive CD4+ (CD45RO-CD45RA+) and naive CD8+ (CD45RA+CD27bright) T cells. In this chain, TRBV29-1 is recombined with TRBJ2-3; the D segment may tentatively be TRBD1 or TRBD2, each giving 5 matched bases. The nucleotide sequence is given as TGCAGCGTCGCCCACTCTGGGACCAGACCCGACACAGATACGCAGTATTTT. Its coded protein is CSVAHSGTRPDTDTQYF.